The present T cell receptor beta chain was sequenced within a study of CD4 T cells in relation to SARS-CoV-2 and coronaviruses. In the study overall: The restricting HLA molecule for shared crossreactive spike epitopes was mapped.

With regard to this clone: Its target is unknown. This sample also contains other DNA sequences that code for the same CDR3.

The unexposed donors gave CD4+ T cells in about 2011-2019, prior to COVID-19. Findings and limits, study-wide: Pre-pandemic and post-infection samples never came from the same donor.

Assay used: immunoSEQ multiplex PCR; TCRdb lists only in-frame clones, some missing. The table lists some 64,000 clones, less than 95% of them singletons. Germline V gives CDR1 SNHLY, CDR2 FYNNEI. Trimming removed 6 bases at V and 5 bases at J, with 10 bases between. The length of the CDR3 is 12 residues. The V and J genes are TRBV2 and TRBJ2-5; tentative D call: TRBD2 (5 bases). This receptor was taken from a human donor in good health. The sample taken for sequencing was naive CD4+ T cells from PBMCs. Subset indicated: naive CD4+ T cells isolated by negative enrichment. CDR3 sequence reads: CASRGPGETQYF. The CDR3 DNA is TGTGCCAGCAGAGGCCCGGGGGAGACCCAGTACTTC. The full variable domain, its missing parts supplied by reference TRBV2 and TRBJ2-5, is EPEVTQTPSHQVTQMGQEVILRCVPISNHLYFYWYRQILGQKVEFLVSFYNNEISEKSEIFDDQFSVERPDGSNFTLKIRSTKLEDSAMYFCASRGPGETQYFGPGTRLLVL.